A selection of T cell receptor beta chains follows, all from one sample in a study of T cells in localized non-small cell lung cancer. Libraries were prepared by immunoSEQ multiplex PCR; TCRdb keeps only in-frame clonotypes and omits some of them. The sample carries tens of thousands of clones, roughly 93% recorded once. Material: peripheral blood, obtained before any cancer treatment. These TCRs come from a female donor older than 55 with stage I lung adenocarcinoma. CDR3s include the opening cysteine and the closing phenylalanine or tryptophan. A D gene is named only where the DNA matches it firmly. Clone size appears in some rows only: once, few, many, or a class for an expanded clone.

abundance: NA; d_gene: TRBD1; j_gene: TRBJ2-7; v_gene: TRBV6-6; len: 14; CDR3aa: CASSYPGQGYEQYF; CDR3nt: TGTGCCAGCAGTTACCCGGGACAGGGCTACGAGCAGTACTTC
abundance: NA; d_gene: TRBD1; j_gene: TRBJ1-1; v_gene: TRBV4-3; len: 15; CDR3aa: CASSLNTIGTAEAFF; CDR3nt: TGCGCCAGCAGCTTAAATACCATTGGGACAGCTGAAGCTTTCTTT
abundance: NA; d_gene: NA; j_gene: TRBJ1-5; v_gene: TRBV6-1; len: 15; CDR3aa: CASRSLERLGQPQHF; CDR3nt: TGTGCCAGCAGATCCTTAGAGAGGTTGGGTCAGCCCCAGCATTTT
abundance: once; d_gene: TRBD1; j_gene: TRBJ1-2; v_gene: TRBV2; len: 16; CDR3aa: CASSLRTGDLAGGYTF; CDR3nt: TGTGCCAGCAGCCTCAGGACAGGGGACTTGGCAGGGGGCTACACCTTC
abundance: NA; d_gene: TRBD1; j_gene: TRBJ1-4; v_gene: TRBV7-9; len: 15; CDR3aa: CASSPGGTGGEKLFF; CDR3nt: TGTGCCAGCAGCCCAGGGGGGACAGGGGGCGAAAAACTGTTTTTT
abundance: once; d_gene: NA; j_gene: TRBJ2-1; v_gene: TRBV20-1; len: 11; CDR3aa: CSAREEYEQFF; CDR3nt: TGCAGTGCTAGAGAGGAATATGAGCAGTTCTTC
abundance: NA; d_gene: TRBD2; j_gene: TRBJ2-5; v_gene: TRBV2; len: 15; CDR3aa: CASSERLAGVETQYF; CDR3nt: TGTGCCAGCAGTGAAAGGCTAGCGGGGGTGGAGACCCAGTACTTC
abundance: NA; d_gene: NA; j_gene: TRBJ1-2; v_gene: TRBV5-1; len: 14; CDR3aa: CASSSPGDDYGYTF; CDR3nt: TGCGCCAGCAGCTCCCCTGGGGACGACTATGGCTACACCTTC
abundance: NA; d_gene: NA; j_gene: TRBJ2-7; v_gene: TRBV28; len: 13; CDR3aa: CASSFGNRDEQYF; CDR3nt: TGTGCCAGCAGTTTTGGGAATCGCGACGAGCAGTACTTC
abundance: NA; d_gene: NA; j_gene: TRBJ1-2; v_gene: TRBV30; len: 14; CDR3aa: CAWSGGGIVGGYTF; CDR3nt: TGTGCCTGGAGTGGTGGAGGGATAGTTGGTGGCTACACCTTC
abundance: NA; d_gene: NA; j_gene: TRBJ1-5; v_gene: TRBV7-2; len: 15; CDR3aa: CASSPGGSSNQPQHF; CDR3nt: TGTGCCAGCAGCCCCGGGGGGTCTAGTAATCAGCCCCAGCATTTT
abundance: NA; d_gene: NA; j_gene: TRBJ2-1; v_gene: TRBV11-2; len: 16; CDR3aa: CASTNPTDSSYNEQFF; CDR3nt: TGTGCCAGCACGAACCCTACGGATAGCTCCTACAATGAGCAGTTCTTC
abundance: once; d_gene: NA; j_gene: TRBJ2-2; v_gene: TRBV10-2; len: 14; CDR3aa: CASSAPSNTGELFF; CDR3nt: TGCGCCAGCAGTGCCCCCTCTAACACCGGGGAGCTGTTTTTT
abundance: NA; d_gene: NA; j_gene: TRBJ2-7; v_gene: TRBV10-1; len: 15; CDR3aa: CASKIKRDSSYEQYF; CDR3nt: TGCGCCAGCAAAATTAAGAGAGACAGCTCCTACGAGCAGTACTTC
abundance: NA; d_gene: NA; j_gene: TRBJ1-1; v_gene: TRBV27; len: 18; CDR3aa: CASRKFANGQPPNTEAFF; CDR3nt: TGTGCCAGCAGAAAGTTTGCTAACGGGCAACCGCCGAACACTGAAGCTTTCTTT
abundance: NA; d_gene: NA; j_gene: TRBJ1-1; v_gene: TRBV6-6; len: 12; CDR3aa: CASGGTYTEAFF; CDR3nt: TGTGCCAGCGGGGGAACTTACACTGAAGCTTTCTTT
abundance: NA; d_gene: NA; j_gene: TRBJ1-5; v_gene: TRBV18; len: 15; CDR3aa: CASSAGRLSNQPQHF; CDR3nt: TGTGCCAGCTCAGCGGGACGGCTTAGCAATCAGCCCCAGCATTTT
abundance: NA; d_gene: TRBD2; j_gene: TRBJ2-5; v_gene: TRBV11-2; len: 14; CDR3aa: CASSLGGGRETQYF; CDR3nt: TGTGCCAGCAGCTTAGGCGGGGGGCGGGAGACCCAGTACTTC
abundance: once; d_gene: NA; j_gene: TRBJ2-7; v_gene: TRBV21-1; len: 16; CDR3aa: CASRSPKDRGPSEQYF; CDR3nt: TGTGCCAGCAGAAGCCCAAAGGACAGGGGCCCCTCCGAGCAGTACTTC
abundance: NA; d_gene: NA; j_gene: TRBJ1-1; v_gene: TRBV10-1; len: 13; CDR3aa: CASSDAWVAEAFF; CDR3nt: TGCGCCAGCAGTGACGCATGGGTAGCTGAAGCTTTCTTT
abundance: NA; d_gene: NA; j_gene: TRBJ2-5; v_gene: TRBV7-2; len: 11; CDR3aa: CASSQRETQYF; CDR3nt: TGTGCCAGCAGCCAAAGGGAGACCCAGTACTTC
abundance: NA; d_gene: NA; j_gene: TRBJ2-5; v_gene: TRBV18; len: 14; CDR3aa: CASSQSAGSETQYF; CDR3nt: TGTGCCAGCTCACAATCCGCAGGGTCGGAGACCCAGTACTTC
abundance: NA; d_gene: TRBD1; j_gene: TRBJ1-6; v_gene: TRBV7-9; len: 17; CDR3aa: CASSLGQGTAYNSPLHF; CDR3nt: TGTGCCAGCAGTCTCGGACAGGGGACGGCTTATAATTCACCCCTCCACTTT